This TCR beta chain is drawn from a study of T-cell memory formation after mild COVID-19. TCRdb reprocessed the 5' RACE reads with MiXCR, giving one entry per CDR3 protein. This table has 170,000 or so distinct CDR3 sequences, about a fifth appearing once. Notes on the study in general: While clones contracting from day 15 to 85 were balanced between CD4 and CD8, later expanders leaned CD4+.

Of note for this clonotype: Its antigen is still unknown.

Between the trimmed V and J ends, which lost 6 bases and 11 bases, there was a span of 26 bases. The CDR3 length is 15 residues. Germline assignment: CDR1 DFQATT and CDR2 SNEGSKA (reference sequence). The sequence derives from an adult woman who had mild COVID-19 (a few samples of this study predate the infection). Cell type and time point are not known. The gene calls are TRBV20-1 and TRBJ2-4; D is perhaps TRBD1 or TRBD2 (5 bases each). The sequenced material came from PBMCs or a T cell subset sorted from them (not recorded which). The CDR3 loop reads CSARDELLGEKVQYF. The CDR3 nucleotides are TGCAGTGCCCGAGACGAATTACTAGGGGAGAAGGTTCAGTACTTC.